Listed below are T cell receptor beta chains from one sample, sequenced in a study of radiotherapy plus CTLA-4 blockade in lung cancer. Produced via immunoSEQ multiplex PCR; TCRdb's table is partial and in-frame only. The table shows about 120,000 clones, with just under 80% occurring only once. Sequencing was performed on peripheral blood, taken from a patient treated with radiotherapy plus ipilimumab. Receptor source: a human donor with non-small cell lung cancer who had a partial response to radiotherapy plus ipilimumab. The CDR3 runs from the conserved cysteine through the conserved F or W. A D gene is named only where the DNA matches it firmly. The size entry is marked missing in some rows and otherwise reads once, few, many or a size class.

clone_size: NA; j_call: TRBJ1-2; d_call: NA; v_call: TRBV7-2; cdr3_nt: TGTGCCAGCCAGTCACAAAACTATGGCTACACCTTC; cdr3_aa: CASQSQNYGYTF
clone_size: few; j_call: TRBJ2-7; d_call: NA; v_call: TRBV28; cdr3_nt: TGTGCCAGCAGTTTAGAGGGACAAGGGAGCGAGCAGTACTTC; cdr3_aa: CASSLEGQGSEQYF
clone_size: NA; j_call: TRBJ1-2; d_call: NA; v_call: TRBV5-8; cdr3_nt: TGTGCCAGCAGGAGACCCACAGGGAACCCTACCTTC; cdr3_aa: CASRRPTGNPTF
clone_size: NA; j_call: TRBJ1-4; d_call: NA; v_call: TRBV5-1; cdr3_nt: TGCGCCAGCAGCATCAAGGGGCAAGATGAAAAACTGTTTTTT; cdr3_aa: CASSIKGQDEKLFF
clone_size: NA; j_call: TRBJ2-1; d_call: NA; v_call: TRBV20-1; cdr3_nt: TGCAGTGCTAGCCCTTACAATGAGCAGTTCTTC; cdr3_aa: CSASPYNEQFF
clone_size: NA; j_call: TRBJ2-7; d_call: NA; v_call: TRBV5-1; cdr3_nt: TGCGCCAGCAGCTTGGCCAGGGCTCTCCCGTCCGAGCAGTACTTC; cdr3_aa: CASSLARALPSEQYF
clone_size: NA; j_call: TRBJ2-5; d_call: TRBD2; v_call: TRBV5-6; cdr3_nt: TGTGCCAGCAGCTCCGGGACTAGGCCAGAGACCCAGTACTTC; cdr3_aa: CASSSGTRPETQYF
clone_size: NA; j_call: TRBJ2-3; d_call: NA; v_call: TRBV6-1; cdr3_nt: TGTGCCAGCAGTGACGGTGGTGTCGCAGATACGCAGTATTTT; cdr3_aa: CASSDGGVADTQYF
clone_size: NA; j_call: TRBJ2-1; d_call: TRBD1; v_call: TRBV9; cdr3_nt: TGTGCCAGCAGCCCATCGGGACAGGTCAATGAGCAGTTCTTC; cdr3_aa: CASSPSGQVNEQFF
clone_size: NA; j_call: TRBJ2-7; d_call: TRBD1; v_call: TRBV5-6; cdr3_nt: TGTGCCAGCAGCTCCTGGACAGGGGGAACCTACGAGCAGTACTTC; cdr3_aa: CASSSWTGGTYEQYF
clone_size: NA; j_call: TRBJ1-5; d_call: TRBD1; v_call: TRBV6-1; cdr3_nt: TGTGCCAGCAGTGAGACCGGGACAGGGCCCTATAGCAATCAGCCCCAGCATTTT; cdr3_aa: CASSETGTGPYSNQPQHF
clone_size: NA; j_call: TRBJ2-1; d_call: NA; v_call: TRBV25-1; cdr3_nt: TGTGCCAGCAGTGGAACGGTTGAGCAGTTCTTC; cdr3_aa: CASSGTVEQFF
clone_size: NA; j_call: TRBJ2-7; d_call: NA; v_call: TRBV5-4; cdr3_nt: TGTGCCAGCAGCGGGCCAGGGGATGAGTACGAGCAGTACTTC; cdr3_aa: CASSGPGDEYEQYF
clone_size: NA; j_call: TRBJ2-5; d_call: NA; v_call: TRBV19; cdr3_nt: TGTGCCAGTAGTACTCGGGACTTTCTAAAAGAGACCCAGTACTTC; cdr3_aa: CASSTRDFLKETQYF
clone_size: once; j_call: TRBJ1-5; d_call: NA; v_call: TRBV28; cdr3_nt: TGTGCCAGCAGCCCTCACGGCCCAGGTTCCGGTCAGCCCCAGCATTTT; cdr3_aa: CASSPHGPGSGQPQHF
clone_size: NA; j_call: TRBJ2-2; d_call: TRBD2; v_call: TRBV13; cdr3_nt: TGTGCCAGCAGCTTTACGACCGGGACTAGCGGGAACACCGGGGAGCTGTTTTTT; cdr3_aa: CASSFTTGTSGNTGELFF
clone_size: once; j_call: TRBJ1-1; d_call: TRBD1; v_call: TRBV15; cdr3_nt: TGTGCCACCAGCAGAGGCGGTAGGGGTAACAGGGGGGACACTGAAGCTTTCTTT; cdr3_aa: CATSRGGRGNRGDTEAFF
clone_size: NA; j_call: TRBJ1-4; d_call: NA; v_call: TRBV6-1; cdr3_nt: TGTGCCCTAGGGAGGGGTCCAACTAATGAAAAACTGTTTTTT; cdr3_aa: CALGRGPTNEKLFF
clone_size: NA; j_call: TRBJ1-5; d_call: NA; v_call: TRBV11-2; cdr3_nt: TGTGCCAGCAGCCTAGACAGAAATCAGCCCCAGCATTTT; cdr3_aa: CASSLDRNQPQHF
clone_size: NA; j_call: TRBJ2-7; d_call: NA; v_call: TRBV2; cdr3_nt: TGTGCCAGCAGTGCCTTCAGCTCCTACGAGCAGTACTTC; cdr3_aa: CASSAFSSYEQYF
clone_size: NA; j_call: TRBJ1-5; d_call: NA; v_call: TRBV19; cdr3_nt: TGTGCCAGTAGTATCCGGGCTACAGGGTTCCGAAATAGCAATCAGCCCCAGCATTTT; cdr3_aa: CASSIRATGFRNSNQPQHF
clone_size: NA; j_call: TRBJ2-2; d_call: TRBD2; v_call: TRBV7-2; cdr3_nt: TGTGCCAGCAGCTTAGAGAAACTAGCGGGAGGCCTCACCGGGGAGCTGTTTTTT; cdr3_aa: CASSLEKLAGGLTGELFF
clone_size: NA; j_call: TRBJ2-7; d_call: NA; v_call: TRBV6-5; cdr3_nt: TGTGCCATAAAAAGGGGGGGGGCCTCAACCTACGAGCAGTACTTC; cdr3_aa: CAIKRGGASTYEQYF
clone_size: NA; j_call: TRBJ2-6; d_call: TRBD1; v_call: TRBV28; cdr3_nt: TGTGCCAGCAGCCTACAGGGGGCTGGGGCCAACGTCCTGACTTTC; cdr3_aa: CASSLQGAGANVLTF
clone_size: NA; j_call: TRBJ1-6; d_call: NA; v_call: TRBV2; cdr3_nt: TGTGCCAGCAGTTGGAGAGGGTTTTATAATTCACCCCTCCACTTT; cdr3_aa: CASSWRGFYNSPLHF
clone_size: NA; j_call: TRBJ2-3; d_call: NA; v_call: TRBV18; cdr3_nt: TGTGCCAGCTCACCACCGGACAGATCCCACACAGATACGCAGTATTTT; cdr3_aa: CASSPPDRSHTDTQYF
clone_size: NA; j_call: TRBJ2-1; d_call: TRBD2; v_call: TRBV10-3; cdr3_nt: TGTGCCATCACCGCCAACGAGGGGACTAGCAAGAGTAGAGCCTACAATGAGCAGTTCTTC; cdr3_aa: CAITANEGTSKSRAYNEQFF
clone_size: NA; j_call: TRBJ1-2; d_call: NA; v_call: TRBV19; cdr3_nt: TGTGCCAGTAGTATCCAAGCGGGGCTAAAAGGCTACACCTTC; cdr3_aa: CASSIQAGLKGYTF
clone_size: NA; j_call: TRBJ2-7; d_call: TRBD2; v_call: TRBV2; cdr3_nt: TGTGCCAGCGTACCCTTAAGCGGGAGTCGAGACGAGCAGTACTTC; cdr3_aa: CASVPLSGSRDEQYF
clone_size: NA; j_call: TRBJ2-1; d_call: NA; v_call: TRBV19; cdr3_nt: TGTGCCAGTAGTATTGAACTGAGCTCCTACAATGAGCAGTTCTTC; cdr3_aa: CASSIELSSYNEQFF
clone_size: NA; j_call: TRBJ2-1; d_call: TRBD1; v_call: TRBV10-3; cdr3_nt: TGTGCCATCAGCTACGTTTCAGGGACAGGGCATTACAATGAGCAGTTCTTC; cdr3_aa: CAISYVSGTGHYNEQFF
clone_size: NA; j_call: TRBJ1-2; d_call: TRBD1; v_call: TRBV5-4; cdr3_nt: TGTGCCAGCAAATCGGGACAGAGATTCTATGGCTACACCTTC; cdr3_aa: CASKSGQRFYGYTF
clone_size: NA; j_call: TRBJ1-5; d_call: NA; v_call: TRBV30; cdr3_nt: TGTGCCTGGCAGGGGTTTTCAGGCAATCAGCCCCAGCATTTT; cdr3_aa: CAWQGFSGNQPQHF
clone_size: NA; j_call: TRBJ2-3; d_call: NA; v_call: TRBV7-3; cdr3_nt: TGTGCCAGCAGCTTTCTTCCGGGTGGCGCTAGCACAGATACGCAGTATTTT; cdr3_aa: CASSFLPGGASTDTQYF
clone_size: NA; j_call: TRBJ1-2; d_call: TRBD1; v_call: TRBV5-6; cdr3_nt: TGTGCCAGCAGCTCGACAGGGACTGACTATGGCTACACCTTC; cdr3_aa: CASSSTGTDYGYTF
clone_size: NA; j_call: TRBJ2-2; d_call: TRBD1; v_call: TRBV6-1; cdr3_nt: TGTGCCAGCAGGGCCGGGACAGCGAACACCGGGGAGCTGTTTTTT; cdr3_aa: CASRAGTANTGELFF
clone_size: NA; j_call: TRBJ1-3; d_call: NA; v_call: TRBV30; cdr3_nt: TGTGCCTGGAGCCGTCCCGGGACACTCCTCTGGCCTCATTTT; cdr3_aa: CAWSRPGTLLWPHF
clone_size: NA; j_call: TRBJ2-5; d_call: TRBD2; v_call: TRBV6-1; cdr3_nt: TGTGCCAGCATAGGACTAGCCCCTCTTCAAGAGACCCAGTACTTC; cdr3_aa: CASIGLAPLQETQYF
clone_size: NA; j_call: TRBJ1-2; d_call: NA; v_call: TRBV2; cdr3_nt: TGTGCCAGCAGTGACGGGGGGTCTTCTAACTATGGCTACACCTTC; cdr3_aa: CASSDGGSSNYGYTF
clone_size: few; j_call: TRBJ2-1; d_call: NA; v_call: TRBV7-2; cdr3_nt: TGTGCCAGCAGCTGGGGAGAATACAATGAGCAGTTCTTC; cdr3_aa: CASSWGEYNEQFF
clone_size: few; j_call: TRBJ2-7; d_call: NA; v_call: TRBV7-2; cdr3_nt: TGTGCCAGCAGCTTAGATCAACAGGACGAGCAGTACTTC; cdr3_aa: CASSLDQQDEQYF
clone_size: NA; j_call: TRBJ2-7; d_call: TRBD2; v_call: TRBV13; cdr3_nt: TGTGCCAGCAGCTTAGCGGCTAGCGGGTACTCCTACGAGCAGTACTTC; cdr3_aa: CASSLAASGYSYEQYF
clone_size: NA; j_call: TRBJ1-1; d_call: TRBD1; v_call: TRBV5-1; cdr3_nt: TGCGCCAGCAGCTCGGGACAGGGGGTGACTGAAGCTTTCTTT; cdr3_aa: CASSSGQGVTEAFF
clone_size: once; j_call: TRBJ2-1; d_call: TRBD2; v_call: TRBV7-3; cdr3_nt: TGTGCCAGCAGCGAGACGGGACTAGCAAATGAGCAGTTCTTC; cdr3_aa: CASSETGLANEQFF
clone_size: NA; j_call: TRBJ2-5; d_call: NA; v_call: TRBV28; cdr3_nt: TGTGCCAGCAGTTTTAGGGGTTCAGAGACCCAGTACTTC; cdr3_aa: CASSFRGSETQYF
clone_size: NA; j_call: TRBJ1-1; d_call: NA; v_call: TRBV2; cdr3_nt: TGTGCCAGCAGTAACCTATTCCCCAATTATGAAGCTTTCTTT; cdr3_aa: CASSNLFPNYEAFF
clone_size: NA; j_call: TRBJ2-6; d_call: NA; v_call: TRBV6-5; cdr3_nt: TGTGCCAGCAGTTACTCGCAGTTCGGGGCCAACGTCCTGACTTTC; cdr3_aa: CASSYSQFGANVLTF
clone_size: NA; j_call: TRBJ2-3; d_call: NA; v_call: TRBV9; cdr3_nt: TGTGCCAGCAGCGTAGGAGGGATAGCAGATACGCAGTATTTT; cdr3_aa: CASSVGGIADTQYF
clone_size: NA; j_call: TRBJ1-1; d_call: NA; v_call: TRBV2; cdr3_nt: TGTGCCAGCAGGGACAGCACTAACACTGAAGCTTTCTTT; cdr3_aa: CASRDSTNTEAFF